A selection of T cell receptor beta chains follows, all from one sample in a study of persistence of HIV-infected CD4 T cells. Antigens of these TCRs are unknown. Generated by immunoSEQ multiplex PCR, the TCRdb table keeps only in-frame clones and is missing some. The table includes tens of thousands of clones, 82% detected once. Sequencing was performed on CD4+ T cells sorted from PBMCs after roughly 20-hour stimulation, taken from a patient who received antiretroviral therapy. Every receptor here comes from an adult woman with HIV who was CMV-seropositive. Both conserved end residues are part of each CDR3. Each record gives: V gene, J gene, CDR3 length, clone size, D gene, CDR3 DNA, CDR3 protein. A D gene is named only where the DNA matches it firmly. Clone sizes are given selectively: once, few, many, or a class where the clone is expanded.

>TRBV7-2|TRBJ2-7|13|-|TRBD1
TGTGCCAGCAGTTACAGGGGGGCCAACGAGCAGTACTTC
CASSYRGANEQYF
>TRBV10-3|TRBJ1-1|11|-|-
TGTGCCATAGCCAAGGGGACTGAAGCTTTCTTT
CAIAKGTEAFF
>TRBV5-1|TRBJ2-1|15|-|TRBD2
TGCGCCAGCAGCCCGACTAGCGGCCTCTACAATGAGCAGTTCTTC
CASSPTSGLYNEQFF
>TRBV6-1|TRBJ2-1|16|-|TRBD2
TGTGCCAGCAGTGACTACCGACTAGCGGGAGGCAATGAGCAGTTCTTC
CASSDYRLAGGNEQFF
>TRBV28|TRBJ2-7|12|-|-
TGTGCCTCTGGTAGGAGGGGCTACGAGCAGTACTTC
CASGRRGYEQYF
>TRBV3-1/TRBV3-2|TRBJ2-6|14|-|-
TGTGCCAGCAGCCCTCTCTCCGGGGCCAACGTCCTGACTTTC
CASSPLSGANVLTF
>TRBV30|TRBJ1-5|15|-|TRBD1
TGTGCCTACCGGACAGGGACAGGAGCGGGTCAGCCCCAGCATTTT
CAYRTGTGAGQPQHF
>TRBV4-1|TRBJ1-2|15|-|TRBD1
TGCGCCAGCAGCCAGGCTGCGGACAGGGGATCCGGAGGCACCTTC
CASSQAADRGSGGTF
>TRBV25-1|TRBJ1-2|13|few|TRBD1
TGTGCCAGCACCAGACAGGGAACGTATGGCTACACCTTC
CASTRQGTYGYTF
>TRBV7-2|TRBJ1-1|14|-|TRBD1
TGTGCCAGCAGCTTTGGACAGGGGCGAACTGAAGCTTTCTTT
CASSFGQGRTEAFF
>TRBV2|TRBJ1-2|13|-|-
TGTGCCAGCAGTGAGACCAGCATCTATGGCTACACCTTC
CASSETSIYGYTF
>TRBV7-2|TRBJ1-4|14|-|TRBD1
TGTGCCAGCAGCCCGGGACAGGGAGGTGAAAAACTGTTTTTT
CASSPGQGGEKLFF
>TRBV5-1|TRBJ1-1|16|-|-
TGCGCCAGCAGCTTTCTCCCCCCCAGCATGAACACTGAAGCTTTCTTT
CASSFLPPSMNTEAFF
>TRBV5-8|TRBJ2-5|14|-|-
TGTGCCAGCAGCTTGGTTGCCAGACAGGAGACCCAGTACTTC
CASSLVARQETQYF
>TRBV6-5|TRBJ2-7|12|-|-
TGTGCCAGCACGGGGGAAAGGGACGAGCAGTACTTC
CASTGERDEQYF
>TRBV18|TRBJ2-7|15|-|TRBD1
TGTGCCAGCTCACCAGTTGAGACAGGGACCTACGAGCAGTACTTC
CASSPVETGTYEQYF
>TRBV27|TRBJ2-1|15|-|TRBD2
TGTGCCAGCAGTCCCCGGGGGGGGCGAGTTAATGAGCAGTTCTTC
CASSPRGGRVNEQFF
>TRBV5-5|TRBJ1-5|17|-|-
TGTGCCAGCAGCTTGGTTGCAGCCACTGGGAGCAATCAGCCCCAGCATTTT
CASSLVAATGSNQPQHF
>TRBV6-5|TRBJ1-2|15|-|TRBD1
TGTGCCAGCAGTTGGACAGGGGAGGAGAGCTATGGCTACACCTTC
CASSWTGEESYGYTF